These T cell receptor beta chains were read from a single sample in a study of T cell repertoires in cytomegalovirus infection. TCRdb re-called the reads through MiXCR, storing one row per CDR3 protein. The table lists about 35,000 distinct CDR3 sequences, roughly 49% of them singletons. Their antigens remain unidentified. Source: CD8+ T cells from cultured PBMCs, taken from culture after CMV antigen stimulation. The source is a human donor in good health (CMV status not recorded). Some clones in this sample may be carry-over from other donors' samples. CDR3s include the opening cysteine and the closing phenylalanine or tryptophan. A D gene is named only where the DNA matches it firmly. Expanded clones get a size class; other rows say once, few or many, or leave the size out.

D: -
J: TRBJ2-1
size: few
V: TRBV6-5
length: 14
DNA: TGTGCCAGCAGCTCCAACTTGCCGTACAATGAGCAGTTCTTC
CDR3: CASSSNLPYNEQFF

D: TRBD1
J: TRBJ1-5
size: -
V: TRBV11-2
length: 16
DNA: TGTGCCAGCAGCAGTAACAGGGGGAAGAGCAATCAGCCCCAGCATTTT
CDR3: CASSSNRGKSNQPQHF

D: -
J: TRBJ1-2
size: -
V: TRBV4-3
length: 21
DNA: TGCGCCAGCAGCCAAGACCGCTGGGAGGAAAGAGGACTATGGTACCCTATACGCTACACCTTC
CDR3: CASSQDRWEERGLWYPIRYTF

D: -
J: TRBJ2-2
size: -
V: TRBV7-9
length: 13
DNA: TGTGCCAGCAGCTTAGACCTTACCGGGGAGCTGTTTTTT
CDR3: CASSLDLTGELFF

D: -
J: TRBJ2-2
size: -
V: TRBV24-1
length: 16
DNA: TGTGCCACCAGTGATTCGAGGACTACCAACACCGGGGAGCTGTTTTTT
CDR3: CATSDSRTTNTGELFF

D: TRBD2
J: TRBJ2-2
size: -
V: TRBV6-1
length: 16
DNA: TGTGCCAGCAGTCCGGGGACTAGCGGCAACACCGGGGAGCTGTTTTTT
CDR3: CASSPGTSGNTGELFF

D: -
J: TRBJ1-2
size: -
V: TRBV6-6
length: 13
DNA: TGTGCCAGCAGTGAGAAGGGTTACTATGGCTACACCTTC
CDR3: CASSEKGYYGYTF

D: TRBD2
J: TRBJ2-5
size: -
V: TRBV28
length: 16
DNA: TGTGCCAGCAGGAAAGGACTAGCGGGGGCCCAAGAGACCCAGTACTTC
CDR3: CASRKGLAGAQETQYF

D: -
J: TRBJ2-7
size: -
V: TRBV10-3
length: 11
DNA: TGTGCCATCAGTGATCGCGACGAGCAGTACTTC
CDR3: CAISDRDEQYF

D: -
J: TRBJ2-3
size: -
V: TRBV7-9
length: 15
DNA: TGTGCCAGCAGCATAACTCGGGACCACACGGATACGCAGTATTTT
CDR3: CASSITRDHTDTQYF

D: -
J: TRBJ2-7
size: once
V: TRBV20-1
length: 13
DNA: TGCAGTGCTCAAAGTCCCCAAGGAGGCGAGCAGTACTTC
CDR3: CSAQSPQGGEQYF